Here is one TCR beta chain with its context. Its antigen remains unknown. V lost 7 bases, J lost 4 bases, and 10 bases lay in between. Germline V gene sequence: CDR1 LGHDT, CDR2 YNNKEL (reference sequence). CDR3 length: 13 amino acids. These data come from a study of T cell responses to AZD1222 COVID-19 vaccine. Study-wide results and caveats: Baseline testing showed seropositivity in only a handful of AZD1222 recipients. White British people made up most donors, females outnumbered males, and clonal diversity was possibly underestimated. Repertoire samples came only from after the peak T cell response.

This table comes from immunoSEQ multiplex PCR, and its TCRdb copy is limited to in-frame clones, with some not included. The table records about 86,000 clones, about nine tenths of them present only once. Timing groups of about 4 and about 12 weeks for second doses were pooled. This receptor was identified in an adult who received the AZD1222 COVID-19 vaccine. This specimen consisted of peripheral blood, obtained 28 days after the second AZD1222 dose. V is TRBV3-1 (or the pseudogene TRBV3-2) and J is TRBJ2-2, with a tentative D call TRBD1 (6 bases). This CDR3 reads CASTPGVTGELFF. The CDR3 bases are TGTGCCAGCACCCCAGGGGTCACCGGGGAGCTGTTTTTT.